The entry below gives a single T cell receptor (beta chain) sequence along with its context. This entry is derived from a study of sequential checkpoint blockade in melanoma. Treatment described: randomized to nivolumab then ipilimumab (arm A) or the reverse (arm B). V was cut by 5 bases and J by 3 bases, with 17 bases left in between. CDR1 MNHNS and CDR2 SASEGT come from the germline V gene. The CDR3 covers 15 residues. The data were produced by immunoSEQ multiplex PCR, yet TCRdb's version contains in-frame clones alone and is incomplete. The sample records approximately 23,000 clones, 80% to 85% being singletons.

This chain connects TRBV6-1 to TRBJ2-7, with D tentatively TRBD2 (6 bases). The starting material was CD8+ T cells sorted from blood (inferred from file names), obtained from a patient given nivolumab and ipilimumab in sequence. The receptor was isolated from a human donor with melanoma. CDR3 in DNA: TGTGCCAGCAGTACTGGGACTGGCTGGGACTACGAGCAGTACTTC. As protein: CASSTGTGWDYEQYF.